One and the same sample provided the 20 T cell receptor beta chains below, sequenced in a study of cytomegalovirus exposure and HLA in healthy donors (dated by TCRdb to about 2017). To prepare the library, the immunoSEQ multiplex PCR assay was applied. For the multiplex PCR, a mixture combining 60 forward primers for TCR Vbeta segments and 13 reverse primers for TCR Jbeta segments was used. TCRdb holds this immuneACCESS table with in-frame rearrangements only. Some clones are missing; in checked studies, unresolved V genes explain under half, and the rest has no known cause. This sample's clone table shows roughly 200,000 clones. 0.95% to 1.3% of the sample rests with the top ten. Specimen: PBMCs. These receptors all come from a girl between 2 and 10 years old in good health and CMV-seropositive.

The chain has TRBV10-2 and TRBJ1-4; D possibly corresponds to TRBD1 (5 bases). Germline loops: CDR1 WSHSY, CDR2 SAAADI. The V end lost 3 bases, the J end lost 3 bases, and 14 bases lay between the germline ends. This CDR3 region has 16 residues. The CDR3 loop reads CASSDEGRGANEKLFF. In nucleotides, the CDR3 is TGCGCCAGCAGTGACGAGGGGCGGGGGGCTAATGAAAAACTGTTTTTT.

Turning to this clone: Different DNA sequences within this sample yield the same CDR3. This sequence joins TRBV11-2 and TRBJ2-1; D may be TRBD2 (5 bases). The CDR3 consists of 16 residues. Germline assignment: CDR1 SGHAT and CDR2 FQNNGV. V lost 1 base and J lost 0, with 10 bases in between. Here the CDR3 DNA reads TGTGCCAGCAGCTTAGTGGCTGGGAGCTCCTACAATGAGCAGTTCTTC. The encoded protein is CASSLVAGSSYNEQFF.

The CDR3 protein is CASSESLEQYF. In DNA form, the CDR3 reads TGTGCCAGCAGTGAATCCCTCGAGCAGTACTTC. The rearrangement links TRBV25-1 to TRBJ2-7; D is undetermined. Between the trimmed V and J ends, which lost 1 base and 6 bases, there was a span of 4 bases. This CDR3 is built from 11 residues. Germline V lookup: CDR1 MGHDK, CDR2 SYGVNS.

V is TRBV6-1 and J is TRBJ2-3, with D perhaps matching TRBD1 (6 bases). Looked up from germline, CDR1 is MNHNS and CDR2 is SASEGT. The V end was cut by 4 bases, the J end by 1 base, with 15 bases between. This CDR3 region has 16 residues. CDR3 sequence reads: CASSGTLDSRTDTQYF. The CDR3 nucleotides read TGTGCCAGCAGTGGAACCCTGGACAGTCGCACAGATACGCAGTATTTT.

The chain combines TRBV27 with TRBJ2-7, with TRBD1 identical over 7 bases. This CDR3 is 13 amino acids long. Germline trimming cut 10 bases from V and 5 bases from J; bases unmatched to any gene: 11. Germline V gives CDR1 MNHEY, CDR2 SMNVEV (reference sequence). CDR3 coding DNA: TGTGCCACCTTAGGGGGCGGACTGAACGAGCAGTACTTC. As protein: CATLGGGLNEQYF.

This sequence joins TRBV5-1 and TRBJ2-1; 9 nucleotides match TRBD1. The CDR3 totals 18 residues. The ends lost 4 bases at V and 9 bases at J; junction bases unmatched: 20. Germline V gives CDR1 SGHRS, CDR2 YFSETQ. CDR3 in DNA: TGCGCCAGCAGCGAGGGACAGGGTAGAGGACTAACTTGGTCTGAGCAGTTCTTC. Translation: CASSEGQGRGLTWSEQFF.

The chain joins TRBV28 to TRBJ1-5; TRBD1 might be the D (5 bases). This CDR3 is built from 13 residues. CDR1 and CDR2 from the germline V gene are MDHEN and SYDVKM. The V end was cut by 10 bases, the J end by 5 bases, with 15 bases between. CDR3 residues: CATGRFRDQPQHF. The CDR3 DNA reads as TGTGCCACAGGGCGGTTTAGGGATCAGCCCCAGCATTTT.

This chain joins TRBV5-1 and TRBJ2-5, with 7 bases that match TRBD1. V was pared by 1 base and J by 5 bases, with 2 bases of the junction left unmatched. This CDR3 comprises 13 residues. Germline V lookup: CDR1 SGHRS, CDR2 YFSETQ. Here the CDR3 DNA reads TGCGCCAGCAGCTTGATCAGGGGGGAGACCCAGTACTTC. Translating it yields CASSLIRGETQYF. Complete variable domain (other parts from reference TRBV5-1 and TRBJ2-5): KAGVTQTPRYLIKTRGQQVTLSCSPISGHRSVSWYQQTPGQGLQFLFEYFSETQRNKGNFPGRFSGRQFSNSRSEMNVSTLELGDSALYLCASSLIRGETQYFGPGTRLLVL.

The chain carries TRBV7-9 and TRBJ1-1, with unresolved D. The CDR3 sequence is 11 residues long. Germline loops: CDR1 SEHNR, CDR2 FQNEAQ (reference sequence). Trimming removed 8 bases from V and 5 bases from J, with 9 bases in between. DNA of the CDR3: TGTGCCAGCCGGAGAGGGACTGAAGCTTTCTTT. It codes for CASRRGTEAFF.

The chain couples TRBV9 to TRBJ2-3, with 7 bases aligning to TRBD2. Losses at the gene ends were 0 bases for V and 3 bases for J; bases not matched to a gene: 4. This CDR3 comprises 15 residues. CDR1 is SGDLS and CDR2 is YYNGEE in the germline V gene. CDR3 nucleotides: TGTGCCAGCAGCGTAGCAAGCGGGATGACAGATACGCAGTATTTT. It codes for CASSVASGMTDTQYF.

CDR3 loop: CATSRDKAGERTQYF. The CDR3 region has the DNA TGTGCCACCAGCAGAGATAAGGCGGGAGAGAGGACCCAGTACTTC. The chain links TRBV15 to TRBJ2-5; 7 bases are a match to TRBD2. Germline trimming cut 0 bases from V and 7 bases from J; bases unmatched to any gene: 8. There are 15 residues in the CDR3. Germline values: CDR1 LNHNV, CDR2 YYDKDF (reference sequence). Based on the CDR3 plus reference TRBV15 and TRBJ2-5, the full variable domain is DAMVIQNPRYQVTQFGKPVTLSCSQTLNHNVMYWYQQKSSQAPKLLFHYYDKDFNNEADTPDNFQSRRPNTSFCFLDIRSPGLGDTAMYLCATSRDKAGERTQYFGPGTRLLVL.

The CDR3 sequence: CASSQGLAGGNEQFF. As DNA, the CDR3 is TGCGCCAGCAGCCAGGGGCTAGCGGGAGGGAATGAGCAGTTCTTC. V usage is TRBV4-1 and J usage is TRBJ2-1; 12 bases match TRBD2. V was clipped by 3 bases and J by 7 bases; unmatched bases: 4. This CDR3 comprises 15 residues. In germline, CDR1 is MGHRA, CDR2 YSYEKL.

The chain recombines TRBV5-1 with TRBJ2-3; possible D gene TRBD2, 6 bases. V was clipped by 0 bases and J by 0 bases, with 8 bases between them. This CDR3 spans 15 amino acids. The V gene's germline CDR1 is SGHRS and CDR2 YFSETQ. CDR3 protein: CASSLEGTSTDTQYF. CDR3 sequence (DNA): TGCGCCAGCAGCTTGGAAGGGACTAGCACAGATACGCAGTATTTT. Supplemented by reference TRBV5-1 and TRBJ2-3, the full variable domain reads KAGVTQTPRYLIKTRGQQVTLSCSPISGHRSVSWYQQTPGQGLQFLFEYFSETQRNKGNFPGRFSGRQFSNSRSEMNVSTLELGDSALYLCASSLEGTSTDTQYFGPGTRLTVL.

V is TRBV11-2 and J is TRBJ2-7; D is possibly TRBD1 (9 bases). This CDR3 contains 19 residues. Deletions cut 4 bases from V and 5 bases from J, with 30 bases between. Per germline, CDR1 SGHAT and CDR2 FQNNGV. The CDR3 DNA reads TGTGCCAGCAGCTCCTTAGACAGGGGGTTGATAGCGGGACGTGACGAGCAGTACTTC. It is translated as CASSSLDRGLIAGRDEQYF. Full variable domain (remainder filled in from reference TRBV11-2 and TRBJ2-7): EAGVAQSPRYKIIEKRQSVAFWCNPISGHATLYWYQQILGQGPKLLIQFQNNGVVDDSQLPKDRFSAERLKGVDSTLKIQPAKLEDSAVYLCASSSLDRGLIAGRDEQYFGPGTRLTVT.

The chain couples TRBV18 to TRBJ1-3, with 10 bases that match TRBD1. V was pared by 3 bases and J by 1 base, with 0 bases of the junction left unmatched. The germline CDR1 and CDR2 sequences are KGHSH and LQKENI. The CDR3 totals 15 residues. In DNA form, the CDR3 reads TGTGCCAGCTCACCGGGACAGGGGTCTGGAAACACCATATATTTT. Translating it yields CASSPGQGSGNTIYF.

This sequence joins TRBV25-1 and TRBJ1-4, with D tentatively TRBD1 (6 bases). The CDR3 length is 17 residues. V was pared by 1 base and J by 0 bases, with 12 bases between. CDR1 and CDR2 (germline): MGHDK, SYGVNS. CDR3 protein: CASSESGRGSTNEKLFF. As DNA, the CDR3 is TGTGCCAGCAGTGAATCTGGCAGGGGTTCAACTAATGAAAAACTGTTTTTT.

CDR3 in amino acids: CASSRQGALNTEAFF. CDR3 in DNA: TGTGCCAGCAGTCGACAGGGGGCCCTGAACACTGAAGCTTTCTTT. The J gene is TRBJ1-1, the V gene TRBV6-1; 10 bases are a match to TRBD1. Trimming removed 5 bases from V and 0 bases from J; junction bases left unmatched: 3. The CDR3 length is 15 residues. The germline gives CDR1 MNHNS, CDR2 SASEGT.

V is TRBV7-2 and J is TRBJ1-1, with 9 nucleotides matching TRBD1. V gave up 5 bases and J gave up 3 bases; unmatched junction bases: 10. Germline loops: CDR1 SGHTA, CDR2 FQGNSA. The CDR3 has 16 residues. In nucleotides, the CDR3 is TGTGCCAGCAGCCTAACAACAGGGGGCTGGGACACTGAAGCTTTCTTT. Protein product: CASSLTTGGWDTEAFF.

The chain carries TRBV7-2 and TRBJ2-7; D is undetermined. Trimming removed 4 bases from V and 0 bases from J, with 4 bases in between. The V gene's germline CDR1 is SGHTA and CDR2 FQGNSA. The CDR3 covers 12 residues. CDR3 amino acids: CASSSNSYEQYF. The CDR3 bases are TGTGCCAGCAGCTCCAACTCCTACGAGCAGTACTTC.

V is TRBV29-1 and J is TRBJ2-5, with TRBD1 matching over 9 bases. With the DNA end fitting TRBJ2-7 better, the J assignment may be wrong. The germline gives CDR1 SQVTM, CDR2 ANQGSEA. This CDR3 has 14 residues. The CDR3 DNA reads TGCAGCGTTGAAGGGGGGACAGGGCTGTACGAGCAGTACTTC. Translated: CSVEGGTGLYEQYF.